These T cell receptor beta chains were read from a single sample in a study of OX40 agonist ivuxolimab in advanced cancers. The protocol was immunoSEQ multiplex PCR, while the TCRdb copy is restricted to in-frame clones and leaves out a portion. The data contain 65,000 to 70,000 clones, nearly 90% of them seen just once; the ten biggest clones take up roughly 10%. The sequencing here drew on CD4+ or CD8+ T cells sorted from blood, taken in a trial of the OX40 agonist ivuxolimab. The receptor source for this set is an adult with an advanced solid tumor such as melanoma, head and neck, liver or kidney cancer. The CDR3 runs from the conserved cysteine through the conserved F or W. D genes are given only for firm matches. Expanded clones get a size class; other rows say once, few or many, or leave the size out.

CDR3aa | CDR3nt | abundance | v_gene | d_gene | j_gene
CASSLAGGGFSGRTYEQYF | TGCGCCAGCAGCTTGGCCGGAGGGGGCTTTAGCGGGAGGACCTACGAGCAGTACTTC | once | TRBV5-1 | TRBD2 | TRBJ2-7
CASSQGQGGETQYF | TGTGCCAGCAGCCAGGGACAGGGGGGGGAGACCCAGTACTTC | once | TRBV7-9 | TRBD1 | TRBJ2-5
CASSLDRPPDTQYF | TGTGCCAGCAGCTTAGACCGCCCCCCAGATACGCAGTATTTT | NA | TRBV7-2 | NA | TRBJ2-3
CASSQDVGAYGYTF | TGCGCCAGCAGCCAAGACGTAGGGGCCTATGGCTACACCTTC | NA | TRBV4-3 | NA | TRBJ1-2
CASSLGTGGSYNEQFF | TGCGCCAGCAGCTTGGGTACGGGCGGCTCCTACAATGAGCAGTTCTTC | NA | TRBV5-1 | NA | TRBJ2-1
CSVQSTRGNEQFF | TGCAGTGTTCAATCGACGCGGGGCAATGAGCAGTTCTTC | NA | TRBV29-1 | NA | TRBJ2-1
CASSETDRAGNTIYF | TGTGCCAGCAGTGAAACCGACAGGGCTGGAAACACCATATATTTT | once | TRBV6-4 | TRBD1 | TRBJ1-3
CAVLRTQGTDTQYF | TGTGCCGTCCTGCGGACTCAAGGCACAGATACGCAGTATTTT | NA | TRBV15 | NA | TRBJ2-3
CASSLGASGNSYNEQFF | TGTGCCAGCAGCTTAGGTGCGTCGGGGAACTCCTACAATGAGCAGTTCTTC | NA | TRBV11-2 | NA | TRBJ2-1
CASSLVPGQGPSTDTQYF | TGTGCCAGCAGCTTAGTCCCGGGACAGGGACCTAGCACAGATACGCAGTATTTT | once | TRBV11-1 | TRBD1 | TRBJ2-3
CATSRGRDGDTQYF | TGTGCCACCAGCAGAGGCAGGGATGGAGATACGCAGTATTTT | once | TRBV15 | NA | TRBJ2-3
CASSLDSENYRSSYEQYF | TGTGCCAGCAGCTTAGATTCGGAGAACTACCGAAGCTCCTACGAGCAGTACTTC | NA | TRBV11-3 | NA | TRBJ2-7
CAWSRGLALDTQYF | TGTGCCTGGAGTAGGGGACTAGCTTTGGATACGCAGTATTTT | NA | TRBV30 | TRBD2 | TRBJ2-3
CASSQDLGRDNEQFF | TGCGCCAGCAGCCAAGATCTAGGCAGGGATAATGAGCAGTTCTTC | NA | TRBV4-1 | NA | TRBJ2-1
CASSQRDSRNTIYF | TGTGCCAGCAGCCAACGGGACAGTAGGAACACCATATATTTT | NA | TRBV28 | TRBD1 | TRBJ1-3
CASRLAGGQDNSPLHF | TGTGCCAGCAGGTTAGCCGGGGGGCAGGACAATTCACCCCTCCACTTT | NA | TRBV28 | NA | TRBJ1-6
CASSPRAGMNTEAFF | TGTGCCAGCAGCCCCCGGGCAGGGATGAACACTGAAGCTTTCTTT | NA | TRBV9 | NA | TRBJ1-1
CASSEIGPQYF | TGTGCCAGCAGTGAAATTGGGCCCCAGTACTTC | NA | TRBV6-5 | NA | TRBJ2-7
CSVEAGLNEQFF | TGCAGCGTTGAAGCGGGCCTTAATGAGCAGTTCTTC | NA | TRBV29-1 | NA | TRBJ2-1
CASRGTSGSGANVLTF | TGTGCCAGCAGGGGGACTAGCGGTTCTGGGGCCAACGTCCTGACTTTC | once | TRBV28 | TRBD2 | TRBJ2-6
CASSLWPPGTGPLFF | TGTGCCAGCAGTTTATGGCCCCCGGGGACAGGCCCCCTTTTCTTC | NA | TRBV28 | TRBD1 | TRBJ1-2
CASSPQGRETQYF | TGTGCCAGCAGCCCACAGGGGAGAGAGACCCAGTACTTC | once | TRBV11-3 | TRBD1 | TRBJ2-5
CASSRTGGADTQYF | TGTGCCAGCAGCCGGACAGGGGGTGCAGATACGCAGTATTTT | NA | TRBV11-2 | TRBD1 | TRBJ2-3
CASSTDEGNTEAFF | TGTGCCAGTAGTACAGACGAGGGGAACACTGAAGCTTTCTTT | NA | TRBV19 | NA | TRBJ1-1
CASSPPFGTDYSNQPQHF | TGTGCCAGCAGCCCCCCCTTTGGGACGGACTATAGCAATCAGCCCCAGCATTTT | once | TRBV7-6 | NA | TRBJ1-5
CASGEGQETQYF | TGCGCCAGTGGAGAGGGGCAAGAGACCCAGTACTTC | NA | TRBV5-1 | NA | TRBJ2-5